This entry features one T cell receptor (beta chain) sequence. Its specificity is unknown. Since a much larger clone is just one base distant, this may be a read error. This record comes from a study of T cells in Graves' hyperthyroidism and ophthalmopathy. Whole-study results and caveats: Blood also held most thyroid clonotypes expanded beyond 0.001.

CDR3 length: 16 residues. Germline V CDR1 and CDR2: MNHEY, SVGAGI. Losses at the gene ends were 4 bases for V and 0 bases for J; bases not matched to a gene: 7. RNA transcripts provided the source from which TCR beta CDR3 regions were amplified. An initial round of RT-PCR targeting the TCR CDR3 relied on the HTBI primer set. TCRdb analysed the multiplex PCR reads with MiXCR anew, one entry per CDR3 protein. The data contain 200,000 to 250,000 distinct CDR3 sequences, less than 20% of them singletons. The chain joins TRBV6-5 to TRBJ1-1; 8 positions agree with TRBD1. Sequencing was performed on blood. This receptor was identified in a woman in her forties or fifties with Graves' hyperthyroidism. This CDR3 reads CASSLDRGPLNTEAFF. In DNA form, the CDR3 reads TGTGCCAGCAGTTTAGACAGGGGACCCTTGAACACTGAAGCTTTCTTT.